The rows below give T cell receptor beta chains drawn from one sample of a study of Ad26.COV2.S vaccination and SARS-CoV-2 variants. Some clones are missing from TCRdb's copy, which holds only in-frame ones; the method was immunoSEQ multiplex PCR. This sample has 300,000 to 400,000 clones, with around nine tenths found just once. The sequenced sample was peripheral blood, obtained in a trial of Ad26.COV2.S vaccine versus placebo. These receptors were obtained from a person aged 18-60 years who received the Ad26.COV2.S COVID-19 vaccine or a placebo. CDR3s include the opening cysteine and the closing phenylalanine or tryptophan. The D gene is left open where the match is weak. For some rows the clone size is stated as once, few or many, or as a class when expanded; others skip it.

size: -
J: TRBJ2-7
V: TRBV7-2
D: -
DNA: TGTGCCAGCAGCAGAGGGGGGATCCATACCTACGAGCAGTACTTC
CDR3: CASSRGGIHTYEQYF

size: once
J: TRBJ2-7
V: TRBV11-2
D: -
DNA: TGTGCCAGCAGCTCCGCCGCTGGATACTACGAGCAGTACTTC
CDR3: CASSSAAGYYEQYF

size: -
J: TRBJ1-2
V: TRBV10-3
D: -
DNA: TGTGCCATCAGGGCCCTCTCAGGAGCTAACTATGGCTACACCTTC
CDR3: CAIRALSGANYGYTF

size: -
J: TRBJ2-7
V: TRBV7-9
D: -
DNA: TGTGCCAGCAGCTCATCTCGAGTGGGGGGTAAGGAGCAGTACTTC
CDR3: CASSSSRVGGKEQYF

size: few
J: TRBJ2-4
V: TRBV10-2
D: TRBD2
DNA: TGCGCCAGCTCACCGGGAGGGGAGGTAGCGTACTTC
CDR3: CASSPGGEVAYF

size: -
J: TRBJ1-1
V: TRBV27
D: -
DNA: TGTGCCAGCAGTTTATTTGTGGGGAGGTGGACTGAAGCTTTCTTT
CDR3: CASSLFVGRWTEAFF

size: -
J: TRBJ2-1
V: TRBV7-8
D: TRBD2
DNA: TGTGCCAGCAGCTTAAGGCTAGCGGGGCGACCAAAGCAGTTCTTC
CDR3: CASSLRLAGRPKQFF

size: -
J: TRBJ2-5
V: TRBV9
D: -
DNA: TGTGCCAGCAGCGTTGGGACCACGGCCGAAGAGACCCAGTACTTC
CDR3: CASSVGTTAEETQYF

size: -
J: TRBJ2-7
V: TRBV4-1
D: TRBD2
DNA: TGCGCCAGCAGCCAGGAAGCCGGGACTACCTCCCGCGAGCAGTACTTC
CDR3: CASSQEAGTTSREQYF

size: -
J: TRBJ2-7
V: TRBV18
D: TRBD2
DNA: TGTGCCAGCTCGTCGACTAGCGGCTACGAGCAGTACTTC
CDR3: CASSSTSGYEQYF

size: -
J: TRBJ1-3
V: TRBV19
D: -
DNA: TGTGCCAGTAGTAGACGGGTAGCTGGAAACACCATATATTTT
CDR3: CASSRRVAGNTIYF

size: -
J: TRBJ1-6
V: TRBV6-5
D: -
DNA: TGTGCCAGCAGTAGCCGCGGGGTTTCGCCCCTCCACTTT
CDR3: CASSSRGVSPLHF

size: few
J: TRBJ2-5
V: TRBV3-1/TRBV3-2
D: TRBD1
DNA: TGTGCCAGCAGCCTAATGGGACAGGGAGCGGAGACCCAGTACTTC
CDR3: CASSLMGQGAETQYF

size: -
J: TRBJ1-5
V: TRBV7-2
D: -
DNA: TGTGCCAGCAGCTCGGACGGAGATAAGTCCCAGCATTTT
CDR3: CASSSDGDKSQHF

size: -
J: TRBJ1-2
V: TRBV28
D: TRBD1
DNA: TGTGCCAGCAGTGTACTGGGACAGGGCTATGGCTACACCTTC
CDR3: CASSVLGQGYGYTF

size: -
J: TRBJ1-3
V: TRBV9
D: TRBD1
DNA: TGTGCCAGCAGCGGGAGAGGGGACAGCTCGGCTGGAAACACCATATATTTT
CDR3: CASSGRGDSSAGNTIYF

size: once
J: TRBJ2-1
V: TRBV6-2/TRBV6-3
D: -
DNA: TGTGCCAGCAGTTTCCGGGGGCAATCCTACAATGAGCAGTTCTTC
CDR3: CASSFRGQSYNEQFF

size: -
J: TRBJ2-5
V: TRBV10-3
D: -
DNA: TGTGCCATCAGTGGTGGTGAGACCCAGTACTTC
CDR3: CAISGGETQYF

size: -
J: TRBJ1-4
V: TRBV5-1
D: TRBD1
DNA: TGCGCCAGCAGCCCCAGGGGGATGGGACTTGAAAAACTGTTTTTT
CDR3: CASSPRGMGLEKLFF

size: -
J: TRBJ1-1
V: TRBV13
D: -
DNA: TGTGCCAGCAGCTGGGGCGGAGGGAACACTGAAGCTTTCTTT
CDR3: CASSWGGGNTEAFF

size: -
J: TRBJ2-1
V: TRBV10-3
D: -
DNA: TGTGCCATCAGTGTTCAAGATGGAAATGAGCAGTTCTTC
CDR3: CAISVQDGNEQFF

size: -
J: TRBJ2-7
V: TRBV5-4
D: -
DNA: TGTGCCAGCAGCTTGGGTCTGGGGTACGAGCAGTACTTC
CDR3: CASSLGLGYEQYF

size: -
J: TRBJ2-3
V: TRBV6-5
D: -
DNA: TGTGCCAGCAGTTACGCTGCGACAGATACGCAGTATTTT
CDR3: CASSYAATDTQYF

size: few
J: TRBJ2-2
V: TRBV18
D: TRBD2
DNA: TGTGCCAGCTCACCACCCCATCTGCGGGAGCACGGGGAGCTGTTTTTT
CDR3: CASSPPHLREHGELFF

size: -
J: TRBJ1-5
V: TRBV5-1
D: TRBD1
DNA: TGCGCCAGCAGCGACGGACAGGGAGGCAATCAGCCCCAGCATTTT
CDR3: CASSDGQGGNQPQHF

size: few
J: TRBJ1-1
V: TRBV11-2
D: TRBD1
DNA: TGTGCCAGCAGCGGCAGGGGGGTAGACACTGAAGCTTTCTTT
CDR3: CASSGRGVDTEAFF

size: -
J: TRBJ1-4
V: TRBV6-5
D: -
DNA: TGTGCCAGCACCTTCTCGGCAACTAATGAAAAACTGTTTTTT
CDR3: CASTFSATNEKLFF

size: -
J: TRBJ1-2
V: TRBV28
D: -
DNA: TGTGCCAGCAGTTTCCCCGTCGGGGGCTACACCTTC
CDR3: CASSFPVGGYTF

size: few
J: TRBJ2-2
V: TRBV7-3
D: TRBD1
DNA: TGTGCCAGCAGCGCCGGGACAGGGGGCGACACCGGGGAGCTGTTTTTT
CDR3: CASSAGTGGDTGELFF

size: -
J: TRBJ1-4
V: TRBV2
D: -
DNA: TGTGCCAGCAGTGATTATAGTTTAGGGGCTGCTTCTCGTCGGTTTTTT
CDR3: CASSDYSLGAASRRFF

size: -
J: TRBJ1-1
V: TRBV14
D: -
DNA: TGTGCCAGCAGCCAAAGGACACCCAACACTGAAGCTTTCTTT
CDR3: CASSQRTPNTEAFF

size: -
J: TRBJ1-5
V: TRBV2
D: -
DNA: TGTGCCAGCAGGGGAATAATTAGCAATCAGCCCCAGCATTTT
CDR3: CASRGIISNQPQHF

size: -
J: TRBJ2-3
V: TRBV7-9
D: TRBD1
DNA: TGTGCCAGCAGCTTGGGACAGGCCATAGGAGATACGCAGTATTTT
CDR3: CASSLGQAIGDTQYF

size: -
J: TRBJ2-7
V: TRBV14
D: TRBD2
DNA: TGTGCCAGCAGCCAGCTCACTAGCGGGTACTCCTACGAGCAGTACTTC
CDR3: CASSQLTSGYSYEQYF

size: -
J: TRBJ2-1
V: TRBV5-5
D: TRBD2
DNA: TGTGCCAGCAGCTATAGCGGGGAGACCTACAATGAGCAGTTCTTC
CDR3: CASSYSGETYNEQFF

size: -
J: TRBJ1-1
V: TRBV24-1
D: TRBD1
DNA: TGTGCCACCAGTGATTTAAGACAGGGCGATGGAGCTTTCTTT
CDR3: CATSDLRQGDGAFF

size: -
J: TRBJ2-5
V: TRBV5-6
D: TRBD1
DNA: TGTGCCAGCAGCCCCGGACAGGGACAAGAGACCCAGTACTTC
CDR3: CASSPGQGQETQYF

size: -
J: TRBJ1-5
V: TRBV21-1
D: -
DNA: TGTGCCAGCAGCAAACCCGAGGGGAGGGATCAGCCCCAGCATTTT
CDR3: CASSKPEGRDQPQHF

size: -
J: TRBJ2-1
V: TRBV7-2
D: TRBD2
DNA: TGTGCCAGCAGCTTATACGGGGGGAGCTACAATGAGCAGTTCTTC
CDR3: CASSLYGGSYNEQFF

size: -
J: TRBJ2-2
V: TRBV14
D: -
DNA: TGTGCCAGCAGCCGGAATACGAGGGAGCTGTTTTTT
CDR3: CASSRNTRELFF

size: -
J: TRBJ2-3
V: TRBV7-2
D: TRBD2
DNA: TGTGCCAGCAGCTTCGGACTAGCGGGGGCGGTAGATACGCAGTATTTT
CDR3: CASSFGLAGAVDTQYF

size: -
J: TRBJ2-2
V: TRBV27
D: TRBD2
DNA: TGTGCCAGCAGTTTGTTCGCGGGAGAAAACACCGGGGAGCTGTTTTTT
CDR3: CASSLFAGENTGELFF

size: -
J: TRBJ2-5
V: TRBV7-3
D: TRBD2
DNA: TGTGCCAGCAGCCCTCACGGGGGGGAGACCCAGTACTTC
CDR3: CASSPHGGETQYF

size: -
J: TRBJ1-5
V: TRBV28
D: TRBD1
DNA: TGTGCCAGCAGGTCTCCCGGGACAGTCAATCAGCCCCAGCATTTT
CDR3: CASRSPGTVNQPQHF

size: -
J: TRBJ1-5
V: TRBV30
D: -
DNA: TGTGCCTGGAGTGTAGGGAACGGGGGTCAGCCCCAGCATTTT
CDR3: CAWSVGNGGQPQHF

size: -
J: TRBJ2-1
V: TRBV19
D: -
DNA: TGTGCCAGCGGGACTTTATACAATGAGCAGTTCTTC
CDR3: CASGTLYNEQFF

size: -
J: TRBJ2-1
V: TRBV24-1
D: -
DNA: TGTGCCACCAGTGATTTTTCCTCCCAGAGCTCCTACAATGAGCAGTTCTTC
CDR3: CATSDFSSQSSYNEQFF

size: -
J: TRBJ2-5
V: TRBV24-1
D: -
DNA: TGTGCCACCAGTGATTTAAAGGGGAGCGAGGAGACCCAGTACTTC
CDR3: CATSDLKGSEETQYF

size: once
J: TRBJ2-2
V: TRBV7-2
D: -
DNA: TGTGCCAGCAGCTCGAGGAGGGGCACCGGGGAGCTGTTTTTT
CDR3: CASSSRRGTGELFF

size: -
J: TRBJ1-3
V: TRBV28
D: TRBD1
DNA: TGTGCCAGCAGTTTGACAGGGAAGTCTGGAAACACCATATATTTT
CDR3: CASSLTGKSGNTIYF

size: -
J: TRBJ2-3
V: TRBV4-3
D: -
DNA: TGCGCCAGCAGCCAAGGATGGGGAGGCGTTCTGGGGGAAGATACGCAGTATTTT
CDR3: CASSQGWGGVLGEDTQYF

size: -
J: TRBJ2-5
V: TRBV4-3
D: TRBD2
DNA: TGCGCCAGCAGCCAAGGGCGCGGGGGGATCCAAGAGACCCAGTACTTC
CDR3: CASSQGRGGIQETQYF

size: -
J: TRBJ1-5
V: TRBV10-3
D: -
DNA: TGTGCCATCAGTCCCCAAAGGACAGTCAATCAGCCCCAGCATTTT
CDR3: CAISPQRTVNQPQHF

size: -
J: TRBJ1-6
V: TRBV4-3
D: TRBD1
DNA: TGCGCCAGCAGCCAAGATCCCGGGACAGGGGTTTCACCCCTCCACTTT
CDR3: CASSQDPGTGVSPLHF

size: once
J: TRBJ1-3
V: TRBV5-1
D: -
DNA: TGCGCCAGCAGCTTGACAGGATCTGGAAACACCATATATTTT
CDR3: CASSLTGSGNTIYF

size: -
J: TRBJ2-5
V: TRBV28
D: -
DNA: TGTGCCACCCACAAGGGCAGTCCAGAGACCCAGTACTTC
CDR3: CATHKGSPETQYF

size: -
J: TRBJ2-1
V: TRBV11-2
D: TRBD2
DNA: TGTGCCAGCAGCGCGCGACTAGCGGGGGTCACCTACAATGAGCAGTTCTTC
CDR3: CASSARLAGVTYNEQFF